This T cell receptor (beta chain) was profiled in a study of T cell responses to AZD1222 COVID-19 vaccine. Study-level information: Pooled together were second doses at about 4 or about 12 weeks.

TCRdb's table, derived via immunoSEQ multiplex PCR, lists solely in-frame clones and lacks some. The data hold about 120,000 clones, with around 87% observed a single time. Study outcomes and limitations: Dominant at 160-218 and 743-854, vaccine-associated CD4 TCRs also spanned spike. With two AZD1222 doses given, Spike-specific TCR breadth and depth both rose.

A remark on this clone: Its target is unknown.

This specimen was peripheral blood, taken on day 0 of AZD1222 vaccination. The receptor was derived from an adult in good health.

The CDR3 spells CSGDTGDGYTF. CDR3 nucleotides: TGCAGTGGAGACACAGGGGATGGCTACACCTTC. The rearrangement links TRBV20-1 to TRBJ1-2; 7 positions match TRBD1. Trimming removed 7 bases from V and 6 bases from J; junction bases left unmatched: 5. The CDR3 runs 11 residues. The V gene's germline CDR1 is DFQATT and CDR2 SNEGSKA (reference sequence).